These T cell receptor beta chains were read from a single sample in a study of T cell responses to AZD1222 COVID-19 vaccine. Measured with immunoSEQ multiplex PCR; TCRdb has only the in-frame clones, and not every one. The table records more than 60,000 clones, roughly 91% of them present only once. Sequencing was performed on peripheral blood, taken 28 days after the second AZD1222 dose. Receptor source: an adult who received the AZD1222 COVID-19 vaccine. CDR3s include the opening cysteine and the closing phenylalanine or tryptophan. The order of the fields is D gene, V gene, J gene, clone size, CDR3 length, CDR3 DNA, CDR3 protein. The D gene is left open where the match is weak. Clone size appears in some rows only: once, few, many, or a class for an expanded clone.

D gene: .; V gene: TRBV28; J gene: TRBJ1-5; clone size: .; CDR3 length: 12; CDR3 DNA: TGTGCCAGCAGGTGGGGGAATCAGCCCCAGCATTTT; CDR3 protein: CASRWGNQPQHF
D gene: .; V gene: TRBV3-1/TRBV3-2; J gene: TRBJ2-5; clone size: .; CDR3 length: 16; CDR3 DNA: TGTGCCAGCAGCCCTGCCGGGACGACCCAGGGGGAGACCCAGTACTTC; CDR3 protein: CASSPAGTTQGETQYF
D gene: .; V gene: TRBV7-3; J gene: TRBJ2-1; clone size: .; CDR3 length: 13; CDR3 DNA: TGTGCCAGCAGCTCGGACGATGGCCATGAGCAGTTCTTC; CDR3 protein: CASSSDDGHEQFF
D gene: .; V gene: TRBV2; J gene: TRBJ1-5; clone size: .; CDR3 length: 15; CDR3 DNA: TGTGCCAGCACCGAGGAGGGACAAACGAATCAGCCCCAGCATTTT; CDR3 protein: CASTEEGQTNQPQHF
D gene: .; V gene: TRBV19; J gene: TRBJ1-5; clone size: .; CDR3 length: 16; CDR3 DNA: TGTGCCAGTAGTTGGGGAGTGGGGCTACGGGATCAGCCCCAGCATTTT; CDR3 protein: CASSWGVGLRDQPQHF
D gene: .; V gene: TRBV7-2; J gene: TRBJ2-7; clone size: once; CDR3 length: 15; CDR3 DNA: TGTGCCAGCAGCTTAGTAGAGGGAGAGTCCTACGAGCAGTACTTC; CDR3 protein: CASSLVEGESYEQYF
D gene: .; V gene: TRBV4-3; J gene: TRBJ1-5; clone size: few; CDR3 length: 14; CDR3 DNA: TGCGCCAGCAGCCAGGAGGGTTTCTCTCAGCCCCAGCATTTT; CDR3 protein: CASSQEGFSQPQHF
D gene: .; V gene: TRBV7-9; J gene: TRBJ1-4; clone size: once; CDR3 length: 14; CDR3 DNA: TGTGCCAGCAGCCTAGGCGGACAGAGTGAAAAACTGTTTTTT; CDR3 protein: CASSLGGQSEKLFF
D gene: .; V gene: TRBV19; J gene: TRBJ1-5; clone size: .; CDR3 length: 14; CDR3 DNA: TGTGCCAGTAGTATAAGGGAATCCAGACAGCCCCAGCATTTT; CDR3 protein: CASSIRESRQPQHF
D gene: .; V gene: TRBV7-2; J gene: TRBJ1-1; clone size: once; CDR3 length: 14; CDR3 DNA: TGTGCCAGCAGCTACAGCAGGGTGAACACTGAAGCTTTCTTT; CDR3 protein: CASSYSRVNTEAFF
D gene: .; V gene: TRBV7-9; J gene: TRBJ2-1; clone size: .; CDR3 length: 13; CDR3 DNA: TGTGCCAGCAGCCGAGGGGGGGCGAGTGAGCAGTTCTTC; CDR3 protein: CASSRGGASEQFF
D gene: .; V gene: TRBV5-1; J gene: TRBJ1-1; clone size: .; CDR3 length: 14; CDR3 DNA: TGCGCCAGCAGCTCGTCGACAGTAAGCACTGAAGCTTTCTTT; CDR3 protein: CASSSSTVSTEAFF
D gene: .; V gene: TRBV27; J gene: TRBJ1-5; clone size: .; CDR3 length: 16; CDR3 DNA: TGTGCCAGCAGTTTCTTACCGAGGACAGCTAATCAGCCCCAGCATTTT; CDR3 protein: CASSFLPRTANQPQHF
D gene: .; V gene: TRBV11-2; J gene: TRBJ2-7; clone size: once; CDR3 length: 15; CDR3 DNA: TGTGCCAGCAGCTCCCCACTACAAGGGAAATACGAGCAGTACTTC; CDR3 protein: CASSSPLQGKYEQYF
D gene: .; V gene: TRBV28; J gene: TRBJ1-5; clone size: .; CDR3 length: 13; CDR3 DNA: TGTGCCAGCAGTTTAAGGGAGAATCAGCCCCAGCATTTT; CDR3 protein: CASSLRENQPQHF
D gene: .; V gene: TRBV5-4; J gene: TRBJ2-2; clone size: .; CDR3 length: 14; CDR3 DNA: TGTGCCAGCAGCCTGACGGGGTTCACCGGGGAGCTGTTTTTT; CDR3 protein: CASSLTGFTGELFF
D gene: TRBD1; V gene: TRBV28; J gene: TRBJ2-3; clone size: .; CDR3 length: 13; CDR3 DNA: TGTGCCAGCAGCCCCCAACAGGGGGATACGCAGTATTTT; CDR3 protein: CASSPQQGDTQYF
D gene: .; V gene: TRBV30; J gene: TRBJ1-2; clone size: .; CDR3 length: 12; CDR3 DNA: TGTGCCTGGAGTGTACAGGCTTATGGCTACACCTTC; CDR3 protein: CAWSVQAYGYTF
D gene: .; V gene: TRBV6-5; J gene: TRBJ2-2; clone size: .; CDR3 length: 15; CDR3 DNA: TGTGCCAGCAGTTACTCTTCGGGGGCGGGCGGGGAGCTGTTTTTT; CDR3 protein: CASSYSSGAGGELFF
D gene: TRBD2; V gene: TRBV4-2; J gene: TRBJ2-7; clone size: once; CDR3 length: 15; CDR3 DNA: TGTGCCAGCAGCCTTATTAGCGGGGACTCCTACGAGCAGTACTTC; CDR3 protein: CASSLISGDSYEQYF
D gene: TRBD1; V gene: TRBV3-1/TRBV3-2; J gene: TRBJ2-1; clone size: few; CDR3 length: 17; CDR3 DNA: TGTGCCAGCAGCCAAGCCCGGGACAGGGGGCTCTACAATGAGCAGTTCTTC; CDR3 protein: CASSQARDRGLYNEQFF
D gene: .; V gene: TRBV12-3/TRBV12-4; J gene: TRBJ1-1; clone size: .; CDR3 length: 13; CDR3 DNA: TGTGCCAGCAGTACAGGACAGTTGACTGAAGCTTTCTTT; CDR3 protein: CASSTGQLTEAFF
D gene: .; V gene: TRBV27; J gene: TRBJ1-4; clone size: .; CDR3 length: 14; CDR3 DNA: TGTGCCAGCAGCCTCCACCAGGGGAATGAAAAACTGTTTTTT; CDR3 protein: CASSLHQGNEKLFF
D gene: TRBD1; V gene: TRBV18; J gene: TRBJ2-2; clone size: .; CDR3 length: 15; CDR3 DNA: TGTGCCAGCTCACCGGGACAGGGAGTCACCGGGGAGCTGTTTTTT; CDR3 protein: CASSPGQGVTGELFF
D gene: .; V gene: TRBV3-1/TRBV3-2; J gene: TRBJ2-1; clone size: .; CDR3 length: 14; CDR3 DNA: TGTGCCAGCAGCCAAGATTGGGCGGTCAATGAGCAGTTCTTC; CDR3 protein: CASSQDWAVNEQFF
D gene: TRBD2; V gene: TRBV5-1; J gene: TRBJ2-7; clone size: .; CDR3 length: 16; CDR3 DNA: TGCGCCAGCAGCGGAGGACTAGCGGGGGGGCGGTACGAGCAGTACTTC; CDR3 protein: CASSGGLAGGRYEQYF
D gene: TRBD1; V gene: TRBV30; J gene: TRBJ1-5; clone size: .; CDR3 length: 15; CDR3 DNA: TGTGCCTGGAGTCCCGTGGGACAGATCCACCGGGCCCAGCATTTT; CDR3 protein: CAWSPVGQIHRAQHF
D gene: .; V gene: TRBV4-2; J gene: TRBJ2-4; clone size: .; CDR3 length: 16; CDR3 DNA: TGTGCCAGCAGCCAAGACAGGGTCACTAGCCGGAACATTCAGTACTTC; CDR3 protein: CASSQDRVTSRNIQYF
D gene: .; V gene: TRBV7-9; J gene: TRBJ1-4; clone size: .; CDR3 length: 15; CDR3 DNA: TGTGCCAGCAGCTTAGAAAGGCAAACTAATGAAAAACTGTTTTTT; CDR3 protein: CASSLERQTNEKLFF
D gene: .; V gene: TRBV18; J gene: TRBJ2-7; clone size: .; CDR3 length: 15; CDR3 DNA: TGTGCCAGCTCAACAGACAGGTTTGGGACATACGAGCAGTACTTC; CDR3 protein: CASSTDRFGTYEQYF
D gene: .; V gene: TRBV18; J gene: TRBJ1-1; clone size: .; CDR3 length: 13; CDR3 DNA: TGTGCCAGCTCACGAAATTGGAACACTGAAGCTTTCTTT; CDR3 protein: CASSRNWNTEAFF
D gene: .; V gene: TRBV5-6; J gene: TRBJ1-1; clone size: .; CDR3 length: 13; CDR3 DNA: TGTGCCAGCAGCTTGTCAGGGGTCGCTGAAGCTTTCTTT; CDR3 protein: CASSLSGVAEAFF
D gene: TRBD2; V gene: TRBV15; J gene: TRBJ2-1; clone size: .; CDR3 length: 17; CDR3 DNA: TGTGCCACCAGCAGAGATTGGGAGGGGACTCAAGACAATGAGCAGTTCTTC; CDR3 protein: CATSRDWEGTQDNEQFF
D gene: TRBD1; V gene: TRBV12-5; J gene: TRBJ1-1; clone size: .; CDR3 length: 14; CDR3 DNA: TGTGCTAGTGGTTTGGGACAGGGAAACACTGAAGCTTTCTTT; CDR3 protein: CASGLGQGNTEAFF
D gene: TRBD1; V gene: TRBV5-6; J gene: TRBJ1-2; clone size: once; CDR3 length: 13; CDR3 DNA: TGTGCCAGCAGCCCAACAGGGGACTATGGCTACACCTTC; CDR3 protein: CASSPTGDYGYTF
D gene: .; V gene: TRBV6-1; J gene: TRBJ1-4; clone size: .; CDR3 length: 15; CDR3 DNA: TGTGCCAGCAGCTCATCCTCCCCCCAGAGCGGGGAACTGTTTTTT; CDR3 protein: CASSSSSPQSGELFF
D gene: .; V gene: TRBV2; J gene: TRBJ2-2; clone size: .; CDR3 length: 12; CDR3 DNA: TGTGCCAGCAGTGAAACAGGCGGGGAGCTGTTTTTT; CDR3 protein: CASSETGGELFF
D gene: .; V gene: TRBV5-1; J gene: TRBJ1-1; clone size: many; CDR3 length: 12; CDR3 DNA: TGCGCCAGCAGTCCTGAGACAGGTGAAGCTTTCTTT; CDR3 protein: CASSPETGEAFF
D gene: .; V gene: TRBV7-3; J gene: TRBJ1-3; clone size: .; CDR3 length: 14; CDR3 DNA: TGTGCCAGCAGCTCGGACCCCTCTGGAAACACCATATATTTT; CDR3 protein: CASSSDPSGNTIYF
D gene: .; V gene: TRBV19; J gene: TRBJ1-2; clone size: once; CDR3 length: 14; CDR3 DNA: TGTGCCAGTAGTATGGGGACCATCAACTATGGCTACACCTTC; CDR3 protein: CASSMGTINYGYTF
D gene: .; V gene: TRBV28; J gene: TRBJ2-7; clone size: .; CDR3 length: 15; CDR3 DNA: TGTGCCAGCAGTCCCCCCGGGGGTCGGAGGAACGAGCAGTACTTC; CDR3 protein: CASSPPGGRRNEQYF
D gene: TRBD1; V gene: TRBV6-2/TRBV6-3; J gene: TRBJ1-2; clone size: .; CDR3 length: 12; CDR3 DNA: TGTGCCAGCAGTGACAGGGCCCGTGGCTACACCTTC; CDR3 protein: CASSDRARGYTF
D gene: .; V gene: TRBV7-2; J gene: TRBJ1-1; clone size: .; CDR3 length: 13; CDR3 DNA: TGTGCCAGCACCATAGGACAGAACACTGAAGCTTTCTTT; CDR3 protein: CASTIGQNTEAFF
D gene: TRBD2; V gene: TRBV30; J gene: TRBJ2-2; clone size: .; CDR3 length: 17; CDR3 DNA: TGTGCCTGGAGTGGCGGGGGGCAACCCTTTAACACCGGGGAGCTGTTTTTT; CDR3 protein: CAWSGGGQPFNTGELFF
D gene: .; V gene: TRBV2; J gene: TRBJ2-1; clone size: .; CDR3 length: 15; CDR3 DNA: TGTGCCAGCAGCGCCGGACAGGAAGGGAGGGATGAGCAGTTCTTC; CDR3 protein: CASSAGQEGRDEQFF
D gene: .; V gene: TRBV30; J gene: TRBJ1-4; clone size: .; CDR3 length: 15; CDR3 DNA: TGTGCCTGGAGTGTACTACCGGGGCCCGCTCAGAAACTGTTTTTT; CDR3 protein: CAWSVLPGPAQKLFF
D gene: TRBD1; V gene: TRBV5-1; J gene: TRBJ1-2; clone size: .; CDR3 length: 14; CDR3 DNA: TGCGCCAGCAGAGGACAGGAAGGTAGCCATGGCTACACCTTC; CDR3 protein: CASRGQEGSHGYTF
D gene: .; V gene: TRBV10-1; J gene: TRBJ1-2; clone size: .; CDR3 length: 12; CDR3 DNA: TGCGCCAGCAGTGATCAGGGTCATGGCTACACCTTC; CDR3 protein: CASSDQGHGYTF
D gene: .; V gene: TRBV15; J gene: TRBJ2-5; clone size: .; CDR3 length: 14; CDR3 DNA: TGTGCCACCAGCAGAGATTTGATCCAAGAGACCCAGTACTTC; CDR3 protein: CATSRDLIQETQYF
D gene: .; V gene: TRBV7-2; J gene: TRBJ1-2; clone size: .; CDR3 length: 13; CDR3 DNA: TGTGCCAGCAGCTTAGGGGCGAACTATGGCTACACCTTC; CDR3 protein: CASSLGANYGYTF
D gene: TRBD1; V gene: TRBV2; J gene: TRBJ1-4; clone size: .; CDR3 length: 12; CDR3 DNA: TGTGCCGACTCAGGGGGCGGTGAAAAACTGTTTTTT; CDR3 protein: CADSGGGEKLFF
D gene: TRBD2; V gene: TRBV2; J gene: TRBJ2-1; clone size: once; CDR3 length: 16; CDR3 DNA: TGTGCCAGCAGTTCCACCACTAGCGGGGGAGGAGGCGAGCAGTTCTTC; CDR3 protein: CASSSTTSGGGGEQFF
D gene: TRBD2; V gene: TRBV7-9; J gene: TRBJ2-7; clone size: .; CDR3 length: 15; CDR3 DNA: TGTGCCAGCAGCCCATTCCTAGCGGCCCGGGGGGAGCAGTACTTC; CDR3 protein: CASSPFLAARGEQYF
D gene: TRBD2; V gene: TRBV7-3; J gene: TRBJ2-1; clone size: once; CDR3 length: 15; CDR3 DNA: TGTGCCAGCAGCCCGACGGGCGGGGGGGTGGATGAGCAGTTCTTC; CDR3 protein: CASSPTGGGVDEQFF
D gene: .; V gene: TRBV6-5; J gene: TRBJ1-6; clone size: .; CDR3 length: 13; CDR3 DNA: TGTGCCAGCACCGGGGGCCTCAATTCACCCCTCCACTTT; CDR3 protein: CASTGGLNSPLHF
D gene: .; V gene: TRBV28; J gene: TRBJ1-2; clone size: .; CDR3 length: 13; CDR3 DNA: TGTGCCAGTCGGGGACACTCTAACTATGGCTACACCTTC; CDR3 protein: CASRGHSNYGYTF